This T cell receptor beta chain was documented in a study of blood T cell repertoires in COVID-19. Study overall: Acute and convalescent COVID-19 specimens originated in the United States, Italy and Spain.

The CDR3 runs 13 residues. Germline CDR1 is LNHDA and CDR2 is SQIVND (reference sequence). V lost 3 bases, J lost 2 bases, and 7 bases lay in between. This table comes from immunoSEQ multiplex PCR, and its TCRdb copy is limited to in-frame clones, with some not included. Of 240,000 or so clones in the sample, 82% were seen once. The receptor comes from a woman in her sixties or seventies with active or convalescent COVID-19. The chain joins TRBV19 to TRBJ2-5; the D is unclear. The sample comprised peripheral blood. CDR3 nucleotides: TGTGCCAGTAGTATCGTCAGTCAAGAGACCCAGTACTTC. This codes for CASSIVSQETQYF.